This TCR beta chain is drawn from a study of blood T cell repertoires in COVID-19. Background on the study: Sources were T cells, B-cell-depleted T cells, or PBMCs; the material itself was cDNA or gDNA.

TCRdb's copy holds only in-frame clones and misses some; the assay was immunoSEQ multiplex PCR. This sample has a few hundred thousand clones, with about nine tenths found just once. The V segment lost 2 bases and the J segment 5 bases; nucleotides outside the gene matches: 9. CDR3 length: 16 amino acids. Germline V CDR1 and CDR2: SGHDT, YYEEEE. The chain has TRBV5-6 and TRBJ2-7; 11 nucleotides agree with TRBD1. Material: PBMCs or T cells enriched from blood (not recorded which). The receptor was derived from a woman aged 60-75 years who had recovered from COVID-19. The CDR3 DNA sequence: TGTGCCAGCAGCTTCTCCGGACAGGGGGCTTACGACGAGCAGTACGTC. Its translation is CASSFSGQGAYDEQYV.